This entry lists 23 T cell receptor beta chains sequenced from one sample in a study of blood T cell repertoires in COVID-19. Generated by immunoSEQ multiplex PCR, the TCRdb table keeps only in-frame clones and is missing some. The sample includes 170,000 or so clones, 87% seen only once; the top ten take 5.5% to 8.5%. Source material: PBMCs or T cells enriched from blood (not recorded which). These receptors all come from a woman in her forties or fifties who had recovered from COVID-19.

V gene TRBV2 combines with J gene TRBJ1-3; TRBD1 matches 11 bases. The CDR3 sequence is 14 residues long. The ends lost 8 bases at V and 8 bases at J; junction bases unmatched: 8. Germline CDR1 reads SNHLY; CDR2 reads FYNNEI. The CDR3 region is CASRTGQGVDTIYF. The CDR3, as DNA: TGTGCCAGCCGAACGGGACAGGGGGTCGACACCATATATTTT.

The V and J genes are TRBV6-2 or TRBV6-3 and TRBJ2-1; 16 bases line up with TRBD2. The junction had 11 bases not matched to a gene; V was cut back by 2 bases and J by 16 bases. CDR3 length: 16 amino acids. From germline, CDR1 is MNHEY and CDR2 SVGEGT. CDR3 residues: CASSYGTSGREAPEFF. CDR3 bases: TGTGCCAGCAGTTACGGGACTAGCGGGAGGGAGGCCCCCGAATTCTTC.

The V gene is TRBV5-1, the J gene TRBJ1-2; perhaps TRBD1 as D (6 bases). The germline CDR1 and CDR2 sequences are SGHRS and YFSETQ. CDR3 length: 15 amino acids. Trimming stripped 0 bases from V and 1 base from J, with 10 bases between. The CDR3 spells CASSLETGINYGYTF. CDR3 sequence (DNA): TGCGCCAGCAGCTTGGAAACAGGGATTAACTATGGCTACACCTTC.

This chain connects TRBV27 to TRBJ1-5; TRBD1 aligns across 8 bases. The J segment lost 7 bases and the V segment lost 2 bases, leaving 7 bases of the junction unmatched. Germline CDR1 MNHEY, CDR2 SMNVEV (reference sequence). The CDR3 is 15 amino acids. The CDR3 bases are TGTGCCAGCAGTTTAGGCGGCTCAGGGGGCCAGCCCCAGCATTTT. It specifies CASSLGGSGGQPQHF.

In DNA, the CDR3 is TGCGCCAGCAGCTTACTAGCGGGAGGGAACACCGGGGAGCTGTTTTTT. This translates into CASSLLAGGNTGELFF. The V and J genes are TRBV5-1 and TRBJ2-2; 12 nucleotides agree with TRBD2. This CDR3 is 16 amino acids long. The junction had 0 bases not matched to a gene; V was cut back by 2 bases and J by 1 base. The germline gives CDR1 SGHRS, CDR2 YFSETQ.

The chain has TRBV28 and TRBJ1-2; 7 positions agree with TRBD1. With 5 bases clipped from V and 2 bases from J, the junction kept 11 bases outside the gene matches. CDR3 length: 16 amino acids. Germline CDR1 MDHEN, CDR2 SYDVKM. This CDR3 reads CASSPPGTERNYGYTF. In nucleotides, the CDR3 is TGTGCCAGCAGTCCCCCAGGGACAGAAAGAAACTATGGCTACACCTTC.

The rearrangement joins TRBV20-1 to TRBJ1-5; D gene unclear. This CDR3 has 14 residues. V lost 3 bases and J 3 bases, leaving 12 bases between the germline ends. CDR1 DFQATT and CDR2 SNEGSKA come from the germline V gene (reference sequence). The CDR3 is CSASRQVPNQPQHF. The CDR3 coding sequence is TGCAGTGCTAGTCGGCAGGTACCCAATCAGCCCCAGCATTTT.

DNA for the CDR3: TGTGCCTGGAGTAGACAGGTACAGGAGCAGTTCTTC. This encodes CAWSRQVQEQFF. The rearrangement joins TRBV30 to TRBJ2-1, with D perhaps TRBD1 (6 bases). This CDR3 contains 12 residues. Germline CDR1 and CDR2: GTSNPN and SVGIG (reference sequence). V lost 2 bases, J lost 10 bases, and 12 bases lay in between.

This clone was recorded only once. The CDR3 region is CASSEIPVAGSSYNEQFF. For the CDR3, the DNA is TGTGCCAGCAGTGAAATCCCGGTAGCGGGGAGCTCCTACAATGAGCAGTTCTTC. This rearrangement joins TRBV6-1 to TRBJ2-1, with 8 bases identical to TRBD2. Unmatched junction bases numbered 9, after V lost 2 bases and J lost 0 bases. Per germline, CDR1 MNHNS and CDR2 SASEGT. The CDR3 is 18 amino acids.

This chain connects TRBV4-2 to TRBJ2-1; TRBD2 aligns across 12 bases. V trimming: 0 bases; J trimming: 3 bases; junction bases outside the gene matches: 3. Germline CDR1 reads LGHNA; CDR2 reads YNFKEQ. The CDR3 is made up of 17 amino acids. The CDR3 DNA sequence: TGTGCCAGCAGCCAAGACTTGACTAGCGGGGGCTACAATGAGCAGTTCTTC. As protein: CASSQDLTSGGYNEQFF.

This clone came up once. The V gene is TRBV25-1, the J gene TRBJ1-2; D is perhaps TRBD1 (6 bases). The CDR3 is 14 amino acids. In germline, CDR1 is MGHDK, CDR2 SYGVNS. Trimming left V 3 bases short and J 6 bases short, with 14 bases between. The CDR3 sequence is CASSERDRYHGYTF. Written as DNA, the CDR3 is TGTGCCAGCAGTGAGAGAGACAGGTACCATGGCTACACCTTC.

The V gene is TRBV9, the J gene TRBJ1-1; 10 bases fit TRBD1. The germline CDR1 and CDR2 sequences are SGDLS and YYNGEE. The CDR3 loop spans 14 amino acids. J was trimmed by 3 bases and V by 4 bases; bases with no gene match: 3. The chain's CDR3 is CASSRDRGYTEAFF. For the CDR3, the DNA is TGTGCCAGCAGCCGGGACAGGGGATACACTGAAGCTTTCTTT.

The chain links TRBV24-1 to TRBJ2-2, with 9 bases lining up with TRBD1. Germline V gene lookup returns CDR1 KGHDR and CDR2 SFDVKD. Unmatched junction bases numbered 4, after V lost 7 bases and J lost 2 bases. There are 15 residues in the CDR3. CDR3 sequence (DNA): TGTGCCACCAGGGGGACAGGGCCTAACACCGGGGAGCTGTTTTTT. Protein sequence: CATRGTGPNTGELFF.

The CDR3 DNA is TGTGCCAGCAGGCTTTCCGGGACAGCCCTTTATCAGCCCCAGCATTTT. As protein: CASRLSGTALYQPQHF. This chain links TRBV7-2 with TRBJ1-5; 7 nucleotides line up with TRBD1. Germline values: CDR1 SGHTA, CDR2 FQGNSA. Trimming took 6 bases from V and 5 from J; bases not matched to a gene: 13. The CDR3 sequence is 16 residues long.

The table lists this clone with a few counts. This chain connects TRBV7-3 to TRBJ2-7; 9 nucleotides line up with TRBD1. The trim removed 3 bases at V and 5 bases at J, leaving 2 bases unmatched. From germline, CDR1 is SGHTA and CDR2 FQGTGA. The CDR3 sequence is 13 residues long. The CDR3 DNA reads TGTGCCAGCAGCTTCGGACAGGGGAACGAGCAGTACTTC. Translating it yields CASSFGQGNEQYF.

V gene TRBV11-2 combines with J gene TRBJ2-7; maybe TRBD1 (5 bases). Between the trimmed V and J ends, which lost 1 base and 0 bases, there was a span of 7 bases. The CDR3 consists of 14 residues. Germline V gene lookup returns CDR1 SGHAT and CDR2 FQNNGV. Here the CDR3 reads CASSLAQGSYEQYF. In DNA form, the CDR3 reads TGTGCCAGCAGCTTAGCTCAGGGCTCCTACGAGCAGTACTTC.

The chain's CDR3 is CASSSPGLGYTF. CDR3 bases: TGTGCCAGCAGTTCACCGGGACTCGGCTACACCTTC. The J gene is TRBJ1-2, the V gene TRBV6-4; weak D call: TRBD1 (5 bases). Trimming pared 5 bases from V and 8 bases from J, leaving 12 bases between. The germline CDR1 and CDR2 sequences are MRHNA and SNTAGT. CDR3 length: 12 amino acids.

The V call is TRBV24-1, the J call TRBJ2-2, with D perhaps TRBD1 (5 bases). Trimming shortened V by 4 bases and J by 3 bases, and 8 bases separated the two germline ends. Looked up from germline, CDR1 is KGHDR and CDR2 is SFDVKD. The CDR3 is made up of 14 amino acids. CDR3 residues: CATSEDKYTGELFF. The CDR3 nucleotides are TGTGCCACCAGTGAGGACAAGTACACCGGGGAGCTGTTTTTT.

The gene calls are TRBV5-1 and TRBJ1-1; D is unclear. CDR1 and CDR2 from the germline V gene are SGHRS and YFSETQ. The V gene lost 1 base and the J gene lost 10 bases, with 11 bases spanning the gap. The CDR3 spans 12 residues. CDR3: CASSLRGEAAFF. CDR3 DNA: TGCGCCAGCAGCTTGCGGGGTGAAGCAGCTTTCTTT.

This chain links TRBV4-3 with TRBJ1-2; 7 bases map to TRBD1. This CDR3 has 16 residues. J lost 4 bases, V lost 0 bases, and 8 bases had no gene match. The germline CDR1 and CDR2 sequences are LGHNA and YSLEER. The CDR3, as DNA: TGCGCCAGCAGCCAAGAGGGGGACAGAAAATCCTATGGCTACACCTTC. Translating it yields CASSQEGDRKSYGYTF.

In nucleotides, the CDR3 is TGTGCCAGCAGTTTAGGGCAGACTACGGGGGGCTACACCTTC. Amino acid sequence: CASSLGQTTGGYTF. This sequence joins TRBV27 and TRBJ1-2; D remains unclear. Deletions cut 2 bases from V and 8 bases from J, with 15 bases between. Germline CDR1 MNHEY, CDR2 SMNVEV (reference sequence). The CDR3 length is 14 residues.

The J gene is TRBJ1-2, the V gene TRBV9, with 7 positions matching TRBD1. V shed 3 bases, J shed 5 bases, and the junction held 7 bases outside the gene matches. From germline, CDR1 is SGDLS and CDR2 YYNGEE. The CDR3 totals 14 residues. The DNA of the CDR3 is TGTGCCAGCAGCGGACAGGGCGCCAAATATGGCTACACCTTC. This encodes CASSGQGAKYGYTF.

The chain links TRBV25-1 to TRBJ2-1, with TRBD1 as a possible D gene (5 bases). In germline, CDR1 is MGHDK, CDR2 SYGVNS. The CDR3 is 14 residues long. V shed 6 bases and J shed 1 base, with 10 bases lying between them. The CDR3 region is CASSDSISYNEQFF. CDR3 sequence (DNA): TGTGCCAGCAGCGACAGTATATCCTACAATGAGCAGTTCTTC.